The entry below gives a single T cell receptor (beta chain) sequence along with its context. This sample stems from a study of sequential checkpoint blockade in melanoma. The CDR3 is 15 amino acids. V lost 1 base, J lost 12 bases, and 22 bases lay in between. The V gene's germline CDR1 is SGHRS and CDR2 YFSETQ. The data were produced by immunoSEQ multiplex PCR, yet TCRdb's version contains in-frame clones alone and is incomplete. The table has about 3,200 clones, around 19% seen once. Specified treatment: randomized to nivolumab then ipilimumab (arm A) or the reverse (arm B). This TCR was recovered from a human donor with melanoma. The rearrangement links TRBV5-1 to TRBJ1-1; possibly TRBD1 for D (6 bases). The specimen was tumor tissue (inferred from file names), collected from a patient given nivolumab and ipilimumab in sequence. The CDR3 sequence: CASSLQQPSGGRSFF. DNA for the CDR3: TGCGCCAGCAGCTTGCAACAACCTTCGGGGGGCAGATCTTTCTTT.